The rows below give T cell receptor beta chains drawn from one sample of a study of T-cell memory formation after mild COVID-19. TCRdb itself ran the 5' RACE reads through MiXCR, one entry per CDR3 protein. The sample has 290,000 or so distinct CDR3 sequences, just under 20% seen once. Sequences were obtained from PBMCs or a T cell subset sorted from them (not recorded which). The receptors come from a man between 18 and 35 years old who had mild COVID-19 (a few samples of this study predate the infection). Cell type and time point are not known. The CDR3 runs from the conserved cysteine through the conserved F or W. A D gene is named only where the DNA matches it firmly. Part of the rows lack a size; the others show once, few, many or a class for expanded clones.

TRBJ2-2 TRBV7-3 NA few CASSFGFNTGELFF TGTGCCAGCAGCTTTGGATTTAACACCGGGGAGCTGTTTTTT
TRBJ2-3 TRBV9 NA NA CASSLRDRGDGTDTQYF TGTGCCAGCAGCTTAAGGGACCGGGGAGATGGGACAGATACGCAGTATTTT
TRBJ1-5 TRBV7-6 NA NA CASSLAHYQPQHF TGTGCCAGCAGCTTAGCCCATTATCAGCCCCAGCATTTT
TRBJ2-1 TRBV4-3 TRBD1 NA CASSQERTGIGQFF TGCGCCAGCAGCCAAGAGAGGACAGGGATAGGGCAGTTCTTC
TRBJ2-1 TRBV7-2 TRBD2 NA CASSSGGGEFNEQFF TGTGCCAGCAGCTCAGGCGGGGGGGAGTTCAATGAGCAGTTCTTC
TRBJ2-3 TRBV20-1 NA NA CSVTALSKSTDTQYF TGCAGCGTAACGGCCCTCAGTAAGAGCACAGATACGCAGTATTTT
TRBJ2-3 TRBV9 TRBD1 few CASSVGYRGLADTQYF TGTGCCAGCAGCGTAGGTTACAGGGGGCTCGCAGATACGCAGTATTTT
TRBJ2-7 TRBV5-5 TRBD2 NA CASSRGTSGGFYEQYF TGTGCCAGCAGCCGAGGAACTAGCGGGGGCTTCTACGAGCAGTACTTC
TRBJ2-7 TRBV5-1 TRBD1 few CASGLGTGGDEQYF TGCGCCAGCGGGCTCGGGACAGGGGGAGACGAGCAGTACTTC
TRBJ1-1 TRBV5-1 NA NA CASSLRGITEAFF TGCGCCAGCAGCTTGCGGGGGATCACTGAAGCTTTCTTT
TRBJ2-2 TRBV27 TRBD1 few CASRPLDRAGGELFF TGTGCCAGCCGGCCCTTGGACAGGGCGGGCGGGGAGCTGTTTTTT
TRBJ2-4 TRBV20-1 NA few CSGNQGGGIQYF TGCAGTGGTAACCAGGGTGGTGGCATTCAGTACTTC
TRBJ1-2 TRBV12-3/TRBV12-4 NA NA CASSLDSANYGYTF TGTGCCAGCAGTTTAGACTCAGCTAACTATGGCTACACCTTC
TRBJ2-3 TRBV4-1 TRBD2 NA CASSHLGLASTDTQYF TGCGCCAGCAGCCACCTGGGACTAGCGAGCACAGATACGCAGTATTTT
TRBJ1-5 TRBV20-1 TRBD1 NA CSARGDRDQPQHF TGCAGTGCTAGGGGGGACAGGGACCAGCCCCAGCATTTT
TRBJ2-5 TRBV5-1 TRBD2 once CASSSGIAGGHEETQYF TGCGCCAGCAGCTCAGGGATAGCGGGGGGCCACGAAGAGACCCAGTACTTC
TRBJ2-1 TRBV6-2/TRBV6-3 NA NA CASNMGSYNEQFF TGTGCCAGCAATATGGGCTCCTACAATGAGCAGTTCTTC
TRBJ1-4 TRBV27 NA few CASSPPRRDKLFF TGTGCCAGCAGCCCCCCCCGCCGGGACAAACTGTTTTTT
TRBJ2-7 TRBV5-1 NA many CASSQRGTVEQYF TGCGCCAGCAGCCAGAGGGGGACCGTCGAGCAGTACTTC
TRBJ1-5 TRBV18 NA few CASSTTEVVGNQPQHF TGTGCCAGCTCTACCACGGAGGTGGTCGGCAATCAGCCCCAGCATTTT
TRBJ2-1 TRBV29-1 TRBD2 few CSVTLGGTNEQFF TGCAGCGTTACCTTGGGGGGGACGAATGAGCAGTTCTTC
TRBJ1-1 TRBV7-9 NA few CASSLARGEAFF TGTGCCAGCAGCTTAGCCCGGGGCGAAGCTTTCTTT
TRBJ1-2 TRBV6-5 NA NA CASSSPSRAWGYTF TGTGCCAGCAGTTCCCCTAGCAGGGCATGGGGCTACACCTTC
TRBJ1-1 TRBV7-2 NA few CASSYGWGGTEAFF TGTGCCAGCAGCTACGGGTGGGGGGGCACTGAAGCTTTCTTT
TRBJ2-5 TRBV6-1 NA NA CASSELATGRTQYF TGTGCCAGCAGTGAACTCGCCACAGGGCGGACCCAGTACTTC
TRBJ2-5 TRBV4-3 NA NA CASSPWSWETQYF TGCGCCAGCAGCCCATGGAGCTGGGAGACCCAGTACTTC
TRBJ2-2 TRBV7-3 NA few CASRDSRASNTGELFF TGTGCCAGCAGGGACTCTAGAGCTTCGAACACCGGGGAGCTGTTTTTT
TRBJ1-2 TRBV24-1 NA few CATSDSLLGGYTF TGTGCCACCAGTGATTCCCTCCTCGGTGGCTACACCTTC
TRBJ1-2 TRBV6-2/TRBV6-3 NA few CASSRGWANYGYTF TGTGCCAGCAGTCGAGGCTGGGCTAACTATGGCTACACCTTC
TRBJ2-5 TRBV20-1 NA few CSAWSSETQYF TGCAGTGCTTGGTCCTCCGAGACCCAGTACTTC
TRBJ1-5 TRBV12-3/TRBV12-4 NA few CASSYGSSNQPQHF TGTGCCAGCAGTTACGGGAGTAGCAATCAGCCCCAGCATTTT
TRBJ2-7 TRBV19 NA few CASSPWDTSYEQYF TGTGCCAGTAGTCCTTGGGACACATCCTACGAGCAGTACTTC
TRBJ2-3 TRBV12-3/TRBV12-4 NA few CASSYNDHTDTQYF TGTGCCAGCAGCTATAATGACCACACAGATACGCAGTATTTT
TRBJ2-2 TRBV5-1 TRBD2 NA CASIDIAGANTGELFF TGCGCCAGCATCGACATAGCGGGGGCAAACACCGGGGAGCTGTTTTTT
TRBJ2-5 TRBV14 NA few CASSHGGARETQYF TGTGCCAGCAGCCACGGGGGCGCGAGGGAGACCCAGTACTTC
TRBJ1-1 TRBV7-2 TRBD1 many CASSSGTGLEAFF TGTGCCAGCAGCTCCGGGACAGGCCTTGAAGCTTTCTTT
TRBJ1-1 TRBV7-9 NA few CASSLDYGTNTEAFF TGTGCCAGCAGCTTAGATTACGGGACGAACACTGAAGCTTTCTTT
TRBJ1-5 TRBV28 NA NA CAPTGRNQPQHF TGTGCCCCCACCGGCCGCAATCAGCCCCAGCATTTT
TRBJ1-2 TRBV5-8 NA NA CASSLGTGRDYGYTF TGTGCCAGCAGCTTGGGGACGGGAAGGGACTATGGCTACACCTTC
TRBJ1-1 TRBV7-2 TRBD1 many CASSLAGGVTEAFF TGTGCCAGCAGCTTAGCAGGGGGCGTCACTGAAGCTTTCTTT
TRBJ1-4 TRBV28 NA NA CASSSSIWKLFF TGTGCCAGCAGTTCCTCCATATGGAAACTGTTTTTT
TRBJ1-2 TRBV4-3 TRBD1 NA CASSQRDRVGGYTF TGCGCCAGCAGCCAACGAGACAGGGTAGGAGGCTACACCTTC
TRBJ1-6 TRBV12-3/TRBV12-4 NA NA CASTLEGSPLHF TGTGCCAGCACCCTAGAGGGGTCACCCCTCCACTTT
TRBJ1-2 TRBV20-1 NA NA CSAGNTAGYTF TGCAGTGCTGGAAATACCGCTGGCTACACCTTC
TRBJ1-2 TRBV5-1 NA few CASSPTTANYGYTF TGCGCCAGCAGCCCCACGACGGCAAACTATGGCTACACCTTC
TRBJ1-1 TRBV29-1 NA NA CSVRTEGSEAFF TGCAGCGTTCGGACAGAAGGCTCTGAAGCTTTCTTT
TRBJ1-1 TRBV6-6 NA NA CASRPGVNTEAFF TGTGCCAGCAGGCCGGGGGTGAACACTGAAGCTTTCTTT
TRBJ2-7 TRBV12-3/TRBV12-4 NA NA CASSLTLAISYEQYF TGTGCCAGCAGTTTAACCTTGGCGATCTCCTACGAGCAGTACTTC
TRBJ2-3 TRBV7-9 TRBD2 few CAEKGGGDTDTQYF TGTGCCGAAAAAGGCGGGGGAGACACAGATACGCAGTATTTT